The 23 T cell receptor beta chains below all came from one sample that was sequenced in a study of blood T cells in healthy people across ages (dated by TCRdb to the mid-2010s). Receptor amplification or capture employed 5' RACE. Instrument on record: Illumina HiSeq 2500. A second PCR of about 7 to 12 cycles was run with a J-beta primer mix and a sample-barcoded 5' primer. In TCRdb, the public reads were trimmed at Q25 with fastp and aligned with MiXCR, with productive beta chains retained. Each CDR3 protein appears once, grouped with its most common genes and DNA. The sample table shows about 1.4 million distinct CDR3 sequences, and approximately 59% are seen once. The leading ten clones occupy 6.5% to 8.5% of the sample. The specimen was blood. These receptors were collected from a man aged 18 to 30 in good health.

The rearrangement joins TRBV4-1 to TRBJ1-2; D gene unclear. The CDR3 is made up of 17 amino acids. The V end lost 1 base, the J end lost 3 bases, and 18 bases lay between the germline ends. Germline V gene data show CDR1 as MGHRA and CDR2 as YSYEKL. CDR3 region: CASSQVAQSPRHYGYTF. In DNA form, the CDR3 reads TGCGCCAGCAGCCAAGTTGCACAGAGCCCGCGCCACTATGGCTACACCTTC.

This sequence joins TRBV20-1 and TRBJ1-2; the D is unclear. CDR3 length: 16 amino acids. Per the germline V gene, CDR1 is DFQATT and CDR2 is SNEGSKA (reference sequence). V lost 4 bases, J lost 9 bases, and 27 bases lay in between. The chain's CDR3 is CSATLNLGQTLWSYTF. The CDR3 DNA follows: TGCAGTGCTACATTAAATTTGGGTCAGACTCTATGGAGCTACACCTTC.

The chain is built from TRBV10-2 and TRBJ2-7; 11 bases fit TRBD2. Germline-derived CDR1 and CDR2 are WSHSY and SAAADI. Losses at the gene ends were 2 bases for V and 4 bases for J; bases not matched to a gene: 16. This CDR3 region has 19 residues. This chain's CDR3 is CASSEPLSLAGGLGYEQYF. The CDR3, as DNA: TGCGCCAGCAGTGAGCCACTTTCGCTAGCGGGAGGCCTAGGGTACGAGCAGTACTTC.

This clonotype was detected only a few times. The CDR3 DNA follows: TGTGCCATCAGAAAAACTAGCGCGGGGAGAGATACGCAGTATTTT. As protein: CAIRKTSAGRDTQYF. This rearrangement joins TRBV10-3 to TRBJ2-3; 7 nucleotides align to TRBD2. This CDR3 is 15 amino acids long. The V gene's germline CDR1 is ENHRY and CDR2 SYGVKD. Trimming cost V 6 bases and J 5 bases; bases outside gene matches: 11.

The genes are TRBV25-1 and TRBJ2-4; the D call may be TRBD1 or TRBD2 (6 bases each). The germline CDR1 and CDR2 sequences are MGHDK and SYGVNS. Trimming took 5 bases from V and 6 from J, leaving 11 bases between them. The CDR3 totals 13 residues. The CDR3 loop reads CASSRGRVNIQYF. The CDR3 DNA sequence: TGTGCCAGCAGTCGGGGGCGCGTAAACATTCAGTACTTC.

This rearrangement joins TRBV4-3 to TRBJ2-4; no clear D gene. Trimming stripped 0 bases from V and 1 base from J, with 7 bases between. CDR3 length: 15 amino acids. Germline lookup yields CDR1 LGHNA and CDR2 YSLEER. The CDR3 loop reads CASSQDLWAKNIQYF. As DNA, the CDR3 is TGCGCCAGCAGCCAAGATTTGTGGGCCAAAAACATTCAGTACTTC.

This clonotype appeared once. The chain uses TRBV10-1 and TRBJ2-1; D not certain. CDR1 and CDR2 (germline): WNHNN, SYGVQD (reference sequence). Trimming stripped 1 base from V and 5 bases from J, with 12 bases between. The CDR3 length is 15 residues. CDR3 coding DNA: TGCGCCAGCAGTGAGTTTGCGATAAAGAACAATGAGCAGTTCTTC. Protein: CASSEFAIKNNEQFF.

The V and J genes are TRBV20-1 and TRBJ2-3, with 8 bases that match TRBD2. The CDR3 has 14 amino acids. J gave up 1 base and V 7 bases, and 7 bases lay outside the gene matches. Looked up from germline, CDR1 is DFQATT and CDR2 is SNEGSKA (reference sequence). The CDR3 bases are TGCAGTGTGGGACGGGGGGGTCGCACAGATACGCAGTATTTT. It is translated as CSVGRGGRTDTQYF.

This clonotype was found a few times. The rearrangement joins TRBV4-3 to TRBJ2-7, with 7 bases matching TRBD1. Germline assignment: CDR1 LGHNA and CDR2 YSLEER. The CDR3 loop spans 15 amino acids. The trim removed 0 bases at V and 3 bases at J, leaving 5 bases unmatched. CDR3: CASSQDGTDNYEQYF. CDR3 bases: TGCGCCAGCAGCCAAGATGGGACAGATAACTACGAGCAGTACTTC.

This clonotype has just a few counts. The CDR3 DNA reads as TGTGCCAGCAGCGTGGCGGAGCCCTACGAGCAGTACTTC. It yields the protein CASSVAEPYEQYF. The rearrangement joins TRBV9 to TRBJ2-7; D is unresolved. V was cut by 2 bases and J by 2 bases, with 8 bases left in between. The CDR3 is 13 residues long. Germline-derived CDR1 and CDR2 are SGDLS and YYNGEE.

The rearrangement links TRBV20-1 to TRBJ2-7, with D uncertain. V lost 1 base and J lost 4, with 14 bases in between. CDR1 and CDR2 (germline): DFQATT, SNEGSKA (reference sequence). CDR3 length: 14 amino acids. CDR3 sequence (DNA): TGCAGTGCTAGAGTCGGGCTGTCCTCTTACGAGCAGTACTTC. Protein sequence: CSARVGLSSYEQYF.

The rearrangement uses TRBV28 and TRBJ2-7, with D possibly being TRBD2 (6 bases). Germline assignment: CDR1 MDHEN and CDR2 SYDVKM. Trimming removed 4 bases at V and 2 bases at J, with 15 bases between. The CDR3 loop spans 15 amino acids. CDR3 DNA sequence: TGTGCCAGCAGTTCAATGCGGGATTCCCCCTACGAGCAGTACTTC. This codes for CASSSMRDSPYEQYF.

Comment on this clonotype: A read error may account for a junction end that differs from germline. CDR3 protein: CASRLAGETEIQYF. The CDR3, as DNA: TGTGCCAGCAGGCTAGCGGGAGAAACAGAGATCCAGTACTTC. The V gene is TRBV12-3 or TRBV12-4, the J gene TRBJ2-5; 10 bases are a match to TRBD2. The CDR3 has 14 residues.

This clonotype was seen a handful of times. The rearrangement links TRBV29-1 to TRBJ2-2, with D possibly being TRBD2 (6 bases). V lost 2 bases and J 5 bases, leaving 6 bases between the germline ends. In germline, CDR1 is SQVTM, CDR2 ANQGSEA. This CDR3 is 12 amino acids long. CDR3 protein: CSVELATGELFF. The CDR3 nucleotides read TGCAGCGTTGAACTAGCGACCGGGGAGCTGTTTTTT.

The sample holds a few counts of this clonotype. The chain couples TRBV29-1 to TRBJ2-5; 10 bases map to TRBD2. Germline assignment: CDR1 SQVTM and CDR2 ANQGSEA. The CDR3 is 13 residues long. V gave up 6 bases and J gave up 2 bases; unmatched junction bases: 3. CDR3 sequence: CSVRLAGQETQYF. The CDR3 nucleotides read TGCAGCGTACGACTAGCGGGTCAAGAGACCCAGTACTTC.

The chain has TRBV7-2 and TRBJ2-3; D is perhaps TRBD2 (6 bases). Germline V gene lookup returns CDR1 SGHTA and CDR2 FQGNSA. CDR3 length: 16 amino acids. The ends were cut back, 3 bases at V and 2 bases at J, with 15 bases in the middle. The CDR3 DNA is TGTGCCAGCAGCTTTCTCCCAGGCGGGGTCACAGATACGCAGTATTTT. Residues: CASSFLPGGVTDTQYF.

This clonotype was counted between two and nine times. This chain uses TRBV29-1 with TRBJ1-2; possibly TRBD1 for D (5 bases). CDR1 is SQVTM and CDR2 is ANQGSEA in the germline V gene. The V gene lost 1 base and the J gene lost 8 bases, with 11 bases spanning the gap. This CDR3 spans 12 amino acids. The CDR3 spells CSVEVGRYGYTF. In nucleotides, the CDR3 is TGCAGCGTTGAAGTGGGGCGGTACGGCTACACCTTC.

This clonotype turned up a few times. The chain has TRBV6-6 and TRBJ1-2, with no clear D. Germline CDR1 is MNHNY and CDR2 is SVGAGI (reference sequence). This CDR3 comprises 13 residues. V shed 2 bases and J shed 4 bases, with 8 bases lying between them. In DNA form, the CDR3 reads TGTGCCAGCAGTTACACAGAGACCTATGGCTACACCTTC. It translates to CASSYTETYGYTF.

This sequence joins TRBV5-1 and TRBJ2-3; 9 bases are shared with TRBD1. The CDR3 runs 17 residues. Germline CDR1 SGHRS, CDR2 YFSETQ. The V and J ends lost 2 bases and 4 bases, in that order; junction bases with no gene match: 11. The chain's CDR3 is CASSFRDRVLLPDTQYF. The CDR3 bases are TGCGCCAGCAGCTTCCGGGACAGGGTTCTCCTACCAGATACGCAGTATTTT.

The chain employs TRBV29-1 and TRBJ1-3, with unresolved D. The germline V gene encodes CDR1 SQVTM and CDR2 ANQGSEA. The V gene lost 7 bases and the J gene lost 0 bases, with 13 bases spanning the gap. The CDR3 is made up of 14 amino acids. Here the CDR3 reads CSGALVDSGNTIYF. CDR3 bases: TGCAGCGGTGCTTTAGTAGACTCTGGAAACACCATATATTTT. Based on the CDR3 plus reference TRBV29-1 and TRBJ1-3, the full variable domain is SAVISQKPSRDICQRGTSLTIQCQVDSQVTMMFWYRQQPGQSLTLIATANQGSEATYESGFVIDKFPISRPNLTFSTLTVSNMSPEDSSIYLCSGALVDSGNTIYFGEGSWLTVV.

V is TRBV7-2 and J is TRBJ1-2; D possibly corresponds to TRBD1 (6 bases). The length of the CDR3 is 15 residues. Per the germline V gene, CDR1 is SGHTA and CDR2 is FQGNSA. The V gene lost 1 base and the J gene lost 4 bases, with 13 bases spanning the gap. The CDR3 bases are TGTGCCAGCAGCTTAGGTCAGGGGCTCCCCTATGGCTACACCTTC. Translating gives CASSLGQGLPYGYTF.

V and J are TRBV10-3 and TRBJ2-3; TRBD2 matches at 10 bases. Per the germline V gene, CDR1 is ENHRY and CDR2 is SYGVKD. The CDR3 extends over 13 amino acids. The CDR3 bases are TGTGCTAATGGAGCGGGGGGGTCAGATACGCAGTATTTT. Its translation is CANGAGGSDTQYF.

V and J are TRBV7-9 and TRBJ1-6; D gene ambiguous. The CDR3 is made up of 17 amino acids. V lost 2 bases and J lost 8, with 19 bases in between. Per the germline V gene, CDR1 is SEHNR and CDR2 is FQNEAQ (reference sequence). CDR3 DNA sequence: TGTGCCAGCAGCTTACCCCCCCGACTGGGAATTGATTCACCCCTCCACTTT. It yields the protein CASSLPPRLGIDSPLHF.